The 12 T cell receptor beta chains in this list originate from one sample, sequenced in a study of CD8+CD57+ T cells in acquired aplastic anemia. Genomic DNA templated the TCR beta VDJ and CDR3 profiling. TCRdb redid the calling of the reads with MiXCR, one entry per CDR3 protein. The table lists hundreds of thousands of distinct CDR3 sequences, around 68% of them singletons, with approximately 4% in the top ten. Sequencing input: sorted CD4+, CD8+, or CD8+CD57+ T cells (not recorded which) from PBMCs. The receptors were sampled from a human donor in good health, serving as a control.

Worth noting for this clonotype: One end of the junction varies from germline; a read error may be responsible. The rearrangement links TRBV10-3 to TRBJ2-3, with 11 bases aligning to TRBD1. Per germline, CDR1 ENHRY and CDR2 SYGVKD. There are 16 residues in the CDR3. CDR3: CAIARGTGGLTVTQYF. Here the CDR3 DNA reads TGTGCCATCGCGCGGGGGACAGGGGGGTTAACAGTTACGCAGTACTTT.

The CDR3 loop reads CAISEIDRGYEQYF. The CDR3 coding sequence is TGTGCCATCAGTGAGATTGACAGGGGGTACGAGCAGTACTTC. V usage is TRBV10-3 and J usage is TRBJ2-7; 9 nucleotides line up with TRBD1. Germline V gene lookup returns CDR1 ENHRY and CDR2 SYGVKD. The junction had 3 bases not matched to a gene; V was cut back by 2 bases and J by 4 bases. The CDR3 loop spans 14 amino acids.

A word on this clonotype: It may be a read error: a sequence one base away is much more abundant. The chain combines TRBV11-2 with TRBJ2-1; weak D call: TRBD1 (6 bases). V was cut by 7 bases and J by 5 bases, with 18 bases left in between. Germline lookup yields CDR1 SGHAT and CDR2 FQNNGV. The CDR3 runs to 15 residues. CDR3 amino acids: CASTYNDRDNNEQFF. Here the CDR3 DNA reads TGTGCCAGCACTTACAATGACCGGGACAACAATGAGCAGTTCTTC.

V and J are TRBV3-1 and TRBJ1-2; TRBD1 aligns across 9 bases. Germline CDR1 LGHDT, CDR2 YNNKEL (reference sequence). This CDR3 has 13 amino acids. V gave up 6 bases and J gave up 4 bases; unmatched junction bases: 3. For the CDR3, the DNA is TGTGCCAGCAGACAGACAGGGGGCTATGGCTACACCTTC. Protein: CASRQTGGYGYTF. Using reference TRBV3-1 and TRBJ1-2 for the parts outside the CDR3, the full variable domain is DTAVSQTPKYLVTQMGNDKSIKCEQNLGHDTMYWYKQDSKKFLKIMFSYNNKELIINETVPNRFSPKSPDKAHLNLHINSLELGDSAVYFCASRQTGGYGYTFGSGTRLTVV.

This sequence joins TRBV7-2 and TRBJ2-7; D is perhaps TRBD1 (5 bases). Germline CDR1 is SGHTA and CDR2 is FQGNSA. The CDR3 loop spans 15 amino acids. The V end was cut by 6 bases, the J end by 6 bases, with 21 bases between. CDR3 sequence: CASSAQSTRGGEQYF. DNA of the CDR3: TGTGCCAGCAGTGCGCAATCGACAAGGGGCGGCGAGCAGTACTTC.

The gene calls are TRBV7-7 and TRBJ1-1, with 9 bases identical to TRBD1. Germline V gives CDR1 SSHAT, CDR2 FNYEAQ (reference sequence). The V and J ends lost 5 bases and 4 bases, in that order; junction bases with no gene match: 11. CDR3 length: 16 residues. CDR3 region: CASSKNRDRVPTEAFF. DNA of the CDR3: TGTGCCAGCAGCAAAAACCGGGACAGGGTTCCCACTGAAGCTTTCTTT.

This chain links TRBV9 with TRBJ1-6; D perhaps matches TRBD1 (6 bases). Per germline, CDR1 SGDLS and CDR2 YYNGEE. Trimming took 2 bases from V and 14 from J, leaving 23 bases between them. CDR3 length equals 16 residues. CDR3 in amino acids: CASSVEVGATRYALHF. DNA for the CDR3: TGTGCCAGCAGCGTGGAGGTGGGGGCAACCCGCTACGCCCTCCACTTT.

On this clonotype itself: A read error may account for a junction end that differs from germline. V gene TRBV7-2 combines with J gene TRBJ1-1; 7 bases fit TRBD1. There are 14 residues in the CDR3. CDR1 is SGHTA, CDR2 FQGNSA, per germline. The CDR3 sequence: CASSIGTGVLDEQF. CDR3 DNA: TGTGCCAGCAGCATCGGCACAGGGGTTCTCGACGAGCAGTTT.

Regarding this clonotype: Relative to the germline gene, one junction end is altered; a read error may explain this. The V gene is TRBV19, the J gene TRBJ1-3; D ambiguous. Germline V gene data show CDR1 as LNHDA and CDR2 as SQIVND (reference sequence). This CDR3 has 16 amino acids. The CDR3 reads CASSIWDTATENTIYF. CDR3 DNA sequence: TGTGCCAGTAGTATTTGGGATACAGCGACTGAAAACACGATATATTTT.

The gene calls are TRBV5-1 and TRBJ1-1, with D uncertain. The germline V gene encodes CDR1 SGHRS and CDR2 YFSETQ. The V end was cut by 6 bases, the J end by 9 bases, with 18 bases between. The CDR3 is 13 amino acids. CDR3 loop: CASTWEVPSKAFF. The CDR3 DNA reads TGCGCCAGCACCTGGGAGGTGCCCTCTAAAGCTTTCTTT.

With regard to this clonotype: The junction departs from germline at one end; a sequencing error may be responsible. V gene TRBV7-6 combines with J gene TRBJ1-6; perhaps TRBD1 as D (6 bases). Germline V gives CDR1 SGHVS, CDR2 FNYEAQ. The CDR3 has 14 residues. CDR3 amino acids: CASSLRGDIMKNCF. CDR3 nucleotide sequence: TGTGCCAGCAGCTTAAGAGGGGACATAATGAAAAACTGTTTT. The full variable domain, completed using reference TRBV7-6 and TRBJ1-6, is GAGVSQSPRYKVTKRGQDVALRCDPISGHVSLYWYRQALGQGPEFLTYFNYEAQQDKSGLPNDRFSAERPEGSISTLTIQRTEQRDSAMYRCASSLRGDIMKNCFGNGTRLTVT.

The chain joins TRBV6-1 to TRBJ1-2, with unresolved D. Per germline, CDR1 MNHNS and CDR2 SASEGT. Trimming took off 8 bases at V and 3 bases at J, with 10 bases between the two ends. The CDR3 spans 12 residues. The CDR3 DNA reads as TGTGCCAGCCCCCCTCCTGACTATGGCTACACCTTC. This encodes CASPPPDYGYTF.